This TCR beta chain was recovered during a study of Ad26.COV2.S vaccination and SARS-CoV-2 variants. Overall study: Into the muscle, Ad26.COV2.S was dosed once or twice, 56 days apart.

The CDR3 totals 15 residues. The V gene end was trimmed by 4 bases and the J gene end by 4 bases; junction bases not matched to a gene: 6. Per germline, CDR1 SGHDN and CDR2 FVKESK. Clones were read by immunoSEQ multiplex PCR, and TCRdb kept only the in-frame ones, dropping some. The profile shows fewer than 800,000 clones, 89% of them singletons. The treatment was: 15 to 20 received Ad26.COV2.S at low or high dose, single or two shots; several received placebo; per-sample allocation not given. Collection of samples fell on day 63 after the first vaccine or placebo injection. Wuhan-strain SARS-CoV-2 spike was expressed by the Ad26 vector that made up the vaccine.

The origin of this receptor is a person between 18 and 60 years old who received the Ad26.COV2.S COVID-19 vaccine or a placebo. Here the sequenced sample was peripheral blood, taken in a trial of Ad26.COV2.S vaccine versus placebo. This sequence joins TRBV14 and TRBJ2-1, with TRBD2 matching 8 bases. The CDR3 DNA reads TGTGCCAGCAGCCCACTAGCGGTAAATTACAATGAGCAGTTCTTC. This gives the protein CASSPLAVNYNEQFF.